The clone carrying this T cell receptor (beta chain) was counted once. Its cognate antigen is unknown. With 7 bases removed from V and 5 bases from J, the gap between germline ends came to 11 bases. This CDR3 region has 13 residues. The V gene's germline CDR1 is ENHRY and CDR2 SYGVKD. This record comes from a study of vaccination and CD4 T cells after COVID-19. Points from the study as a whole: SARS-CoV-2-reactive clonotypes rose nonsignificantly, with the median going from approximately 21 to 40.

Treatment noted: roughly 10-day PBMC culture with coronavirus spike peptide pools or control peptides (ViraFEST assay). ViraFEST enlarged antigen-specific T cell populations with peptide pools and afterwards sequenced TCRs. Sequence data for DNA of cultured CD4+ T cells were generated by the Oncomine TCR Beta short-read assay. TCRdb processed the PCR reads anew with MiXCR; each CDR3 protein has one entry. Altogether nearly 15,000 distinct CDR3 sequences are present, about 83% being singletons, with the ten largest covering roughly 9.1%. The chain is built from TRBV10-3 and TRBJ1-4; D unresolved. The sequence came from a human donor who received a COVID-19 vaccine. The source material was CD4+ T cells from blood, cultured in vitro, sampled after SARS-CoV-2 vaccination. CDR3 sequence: CAINSRTNEKLFF. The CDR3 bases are TGTGCCATCAATTCCCGGACGAATGAAAAACTGTTTTTT.